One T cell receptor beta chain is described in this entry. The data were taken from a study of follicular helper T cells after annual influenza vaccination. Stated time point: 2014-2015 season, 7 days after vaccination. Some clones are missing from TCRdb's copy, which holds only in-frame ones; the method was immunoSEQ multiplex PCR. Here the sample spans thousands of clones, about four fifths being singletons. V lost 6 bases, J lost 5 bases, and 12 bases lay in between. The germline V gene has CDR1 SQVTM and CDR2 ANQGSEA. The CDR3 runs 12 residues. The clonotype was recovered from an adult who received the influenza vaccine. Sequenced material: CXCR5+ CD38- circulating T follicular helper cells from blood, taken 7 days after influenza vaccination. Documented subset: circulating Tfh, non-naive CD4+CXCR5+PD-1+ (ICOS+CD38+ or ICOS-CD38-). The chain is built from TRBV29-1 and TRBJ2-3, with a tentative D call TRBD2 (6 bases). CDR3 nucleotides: TGCAGCGTGCGGGGTCAGGGAGATACGCAGTATTTT. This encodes CSVRGQGDTQYF.